The sequence of this TCR beta chain was determined in a study of chemoradiotherapy in HPV16-positive cancers. Study-level points and caveats: In HPV16-positive patients, HPV-responsive T-cell expansion tracked better recurrence-free survival. Candidate HPV-specific clones and E7-related TCR motifs grew in tumor during treatment. Only two HPV16-positive patients supplied the functional HPV-specificity definition.

Some clones are missing from TCRdb's copy, which holds only in-frame ones; the method was immunoSEQ multiplex PCR. The top ten clones hold 1.1% to 1.5% of a sample with around 12,000 clones, roughly 80% of them seen once. As regards this clone: Antigen: not known.

The CDR3 has 14 residues. V gave up 2 bases and J gave up 3 bases, with 12 bases separating them. Germline loops: CDR1 SQVTM, CDR2 ANQGSEA. The sequence was collected from a human donor with HPV-associated anogenital cancer. The chain is built from TRBV29-1 and TRBJ2-3; weak D call: TRBD1 (5 bases). This material was obtained from a patient who underwent chemoradiotherapy. The CDR3, as DNA: TGCAGCGTTGAACAGGGCGATTCGACAGATACGCAGTATTTT. This encodes CSVEQGDSTDTQYF.